This TCR beta chain was sequenced during a study of cytotoxic CD8 clonotypes in ibrutinib-treated CLL. Measured with immunoSEQ multiplex PCR; TCRdb has only the in-frame clones, and not every one. The sample has about 22,000 clones, 70% to 75% seen once. Trimming cost V 1 base and J 5 bases; bases outside gene matches: 3. This CDR3 contains 14 residues. CDR1 and CDR2 from the germline V gene are SGHTA and FQGNSA. This TCR derives from a human donor with chronic lymphocytic leukemia. The V call is TRBV7-2, the J call TRBJ2-7, with 9 bases lining up with TRBD2. Specimen: PBMCs, collected after 12 months of ibrutinib treatment. CDR3 sequence (DNA): TGTGCCAGCAGCTTAGGTGGGACTAGCAACGAGCAGTACTTC. It codes for CASSLGGTSNEQYF.